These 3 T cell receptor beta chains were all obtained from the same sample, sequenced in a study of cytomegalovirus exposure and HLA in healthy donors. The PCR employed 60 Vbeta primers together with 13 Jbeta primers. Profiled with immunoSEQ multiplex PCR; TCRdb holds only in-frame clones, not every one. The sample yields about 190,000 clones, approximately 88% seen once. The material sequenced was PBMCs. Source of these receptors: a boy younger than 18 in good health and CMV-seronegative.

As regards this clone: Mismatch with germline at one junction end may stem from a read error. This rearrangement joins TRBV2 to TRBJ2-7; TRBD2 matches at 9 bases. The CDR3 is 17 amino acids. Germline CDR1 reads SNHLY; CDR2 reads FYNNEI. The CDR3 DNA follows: TGTGTCAGCACGTATGGGAGACTAGCGGAGAGCTCCTACGAGCAGTACTTC. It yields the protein CVSTYGRLAESSYEQYF.

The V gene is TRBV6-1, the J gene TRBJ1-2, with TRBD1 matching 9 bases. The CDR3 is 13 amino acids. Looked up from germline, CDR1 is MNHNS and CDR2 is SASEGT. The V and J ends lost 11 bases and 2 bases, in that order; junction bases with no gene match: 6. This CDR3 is CAARDRDNYGYTF. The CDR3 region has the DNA TGTGCCGCCCGGGACAGGGACAACTATGGCTACACCTTC.

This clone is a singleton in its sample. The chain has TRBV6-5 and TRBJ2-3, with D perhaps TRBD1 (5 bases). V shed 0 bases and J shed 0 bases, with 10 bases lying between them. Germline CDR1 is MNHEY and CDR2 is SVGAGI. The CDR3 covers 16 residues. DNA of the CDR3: TGTGCCAGCAGTTACTCATGGGGCTCTAGCACAGATACGCAGTATTTT. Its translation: CASSYSWGSSTDTQYF.